The 16 T cell receptor beta chains reported below all come from one sample, sequenced in a study of T cells after yellow fever vaccination. TCRdb recomputed calls from the 5' RACE reads with MiXCR, one row per CDR3 protein. The data contain 100,000 to 150,000 distinct CDR3 sequences, more than 6.5% of them singletons. Sequencing used CD4+ T cells sorted from PBMCs, obtained approximately 11 days after the first yellow fever vaccination. The receptors stem from a man aged 18 to 29 who received the YFV17D yellow fever vaccine.

In its sample, this clonotype was seen many times. The V call is TRBV10-3, the J call TRBJ1-2, with no clear D. Germline V CDR1 and CDR2: ENHRY, SYGVKD. The CDR3 consists of 13 residues. Trimming pared 4 bases from V and 7 bases from J, leaving 13 bases between. The CDR3 loop is CAISVEEVRGYTF. In DNA, the CDR3 is TGTGCCATCAGTGTTGAGGAGGTGCGTGGCTACACCTTC.

This clonotype has at least ten counts. The chain uses TRBV5-5 and TRBJ2-4; D is unresolved. Trimming cost V 7 bases and J 7 bases, with 9 bases left between them. The CDR3 totals 11 residues. Per germline, CDR1 SGHKS and CDR2 YYEKEE (reference sequence). The CDR3 sequence is CASAGQNIQYF. DNA of the CDR3: TGTGCCAGCGCAGGTCAGAACATTCAGTACTTC.

This chain links TRBV12-3 or TRBV12-4 with TRBJ2-3, with 8 bases that match TRBD2. V lost 3 bases to trimming and J lost 3 bases; unmatched junction nucleotides: 8. The CDR3 has 16 amino acids. CDR3 loop: CASSFHGGGQTDTQYF. DNA for the CDR3: TGTGCCAGCAGTTTTCACGGGGGGGGGCAGACAGATACGCAGTATTTT.

Ten or more counts support this clonotype. The chain is built from TRBV29-1 and TRBJ2-2, with 7 positions matching TRBD1. The V gene end was trimmed by 5 bases and the J gene end by 6 bases; junction bases not matched to a gene: 6. The germline gives CDR1 SQVTM, CDR2 ANQGSEA. This CDR3 spans 13 amino acids. The CDR3 coding sequence is TGCAGCGTTAGGAGACAGGGCCCCGGGGAGCTGTTTTTT. Translation gives CSVRRQGPGELFF.

This clonotype was observed at least ten times. The V gene is TRBV12-3 or TRBV12-4, the J gene TRBJ1-1, with 10 bases lining up with TRBD1. The V and J ends lost 6 bases and 6 bases, in that order; junction bases with no gene match: 13. CDR3 length: 16 amino acids. CDR3 bases: TGTGCCAGCAGCCCCGGACAGGGGGTACCAGGCCCTGAAGCTTTCTTT. This codes for CASSPGQGVPGPEAFF.

This clonotype was seen only a few times. The chain is built from TRBV18 and TRBJ2-1; D might be TRBD2 (6 bases). Trimming shortened V by 3 bases and J by 3 bases, and 9 bases separated the two germline ends. CDR1 and CDR2 from the germline V gene are KGHSH and LQKENI. The CDR3 covers 14 residues. The CDR3 is CASSPGLHYNEQFF. The DNA of the CDR3 is TGTGCCAGCTCACCGGGACTGCACTACAATGAGCAGTTCTTC.

This clonotype was seen repeatedly, ten times or more. The chain carries TRBV20-1 and TRBJ2-5, with 8 bases that match TRBD2. Germline CDR1 and CDR2: DFQATT and SNEGSKA (reference sequence). Trimming removed 5 bases from V and 3 bases from J; junction bases left unmatched: 5. The CDR3 has 13 residues. In DNA, the CDR3 is TGCAGTGCTCCGCGGGGGGCTGAAGAGACCCAGTACTTC. It yields the protein CSAPRGAEETQYF.

This clonotype was counted ten times or more. The chain couples TRBV3-1 to TRBJ2-3; D unresolved. From germline, CDR1 is LGHDT and CDR2 YNNKEL (reference sequence). The CDR3 extends over 13 amino acids. Trimming shortened V by 4 bases and J by 8 bases, and 13 bases separated the two germline ends. Here the CDR3 reads CASSLVAAGTQYF. The DNA for the CDR3 is TGTGCCAGCAGCCTCGTCGCGGCCGGTACGCAGTATTTT.

This clonotype came up many times. The chain is built from TRBV29-1 and TRBJ2-3, with 9 bases that match TRBD1. This CDR3 comprises 12 residues. Looked up from germline, CDR1 is SQVTM and CDR2 is ANQGSEA. V shed 0 bases, J shed 15 bases, and the junction held 7 bases outside the gene matches. CDR3 DNA sequence: TGCAGCGTTGAAGATCGTCGGACAGGGGAATATTTT. Residues: CSVEDRRTGEYF.

This chain joins TRBV30 and TRBJ2-7; 9 nucleotides align to TRBD1. Germline V gene data show CDR1 as GTSNPN and CDR2 as SVGIG (reference sequence). This CDR3 has 14 amino acids. The ends lost 6 bases at V and 5 bases at J; junction bases unmatched: 11. The CDR3 loop is CACDLGQGMDEQYF. CDR3 DNA sequence: TGTGCCTGTGACCTCGGACAGGGGATGGACGAGCAGTACTTC.

This clonotype was counted only a few times. The J gene is TRBJ1-1, the V gene TRBV9; TRBD1 is a possible D gene (5 bases). The CDR3 has 15 amino acids. V gave up 3 bases and J gave up 1 base, with 13 bases separating them. Germline lookup yields CDR1 SGDLS and CDR2 YYNGEE. The CDR3 region has the DNA TGTGCCAGCAGCGAGGGGTATCAGCAGAACACTGAAGCTTTCTTT. Amino acid sequence: CASSEGYQQNTEAFF.

In its sample, this clonotype was seen many times. V and J are TRBV7-9 and TRBJ2-5; 10 bases line up with TRBD2. This CDR3 has 13 residues. Germline V CDR1 and CDR2: SEHNR, FQNEAQ (reference sequence). V shed 5 bases, J shed 5 bases, and the junction held 2 bases outside the gene matches. The CDR3, as DNA: TGTGCCAGCAGCGCTAGCGGGGGCGAGACCCAGTACTTC. Translation gives CASSASGGETQYF.

At least ten counts were recorded for this clonotype. The rearrangement uses TRBV19 and TRBJ1-2, with D perhaps TRBD1 (5 bases). Trimming pared 7 bases from V and 3 bases from J, leaving 15 bases between. CDR3 size: 14 residues. Germline-derived CDR1 and CDR2 are LNHDA and SQIVND (reference sequence). The CDR3 nucleotides read TGTGCCAGTACCCTCTCGGGGCCGGACTATGGCTACACCTTC. It specifies CASTLSGPDYGYTF.

This clonotype has a count of ten or more. The chain has TRBV6-5 and TRBJ2-5; 10 nucleotides line up with TRBD1. Per the germline V gene, CDR1 is MNHEY and CDR2 is SVGAGI. The CDR3 totals 15 residues. The V segment lost 6 bases and the J segment 5 bases; nucleotides outside the gene matches: 9. The CDR3 spells CASRKDRGVEETQYF. The CDR3 DNA reads TGTGCCAGCAGAAAGGACAGGGGGGTCGAGGAGACCCAGTACTTC.

The sample holds many counts of this clonotype. V gene TRBV5-1 combines with J gene TRBJ2-1, with D perhaps TRBD2 (6 bases). Trimming took off 9 bases at V and 10 bases at J, with 17 bases between the two ends. The CDR3 is 12 residues long. CDR1 is SGHRS, CDR2 YFSETQ, per germline. The DNA of the CDR3 is TGCGCCACCCATACGGGGGATAGCGAGCAGTTCTTC. Translation gives CATHTGDSEQFF.

This clonotype was counted ten times or more. The genes are TRBV20-1 and TRBJ2-7; TRBD1 aligns across 7 bases. The CDR3 runs 17 residues. Per the germline V gene, CDR1 is DFQATT and CDR2 is SNEGSKA (reference sequence). J was trimmed by 5 bases and V by 0 bases; bases with no gene match: 16. This CDR3 is CSARDNLAETGFDEQYF. CDR3 DNA sequence: TGCAGTGCTAGAGATAATCTGGCTGAGACAGGGTTTGACGAGCAGTACTTC.